These 8 T cell receptor beta chains originate from one sample sequenced in a study of blood T cell repertoires in COVID-19. Measured with immunoSEQ multiplex PCR; TCRdb has only the in-frame clones, and not every one. The sample has 70,000 to 95,000 clones; approximately 90% are singletons. Sequencing input: peripheral blood. Receptors were obtained from a man aged 50-59 years with COVID-19, enrolled during active disease.

This clone has only a few counts. This rearrangement joins TRBV7-9 to TRBJ2-7; 13 nucleotides agree with TRBD2. CDR3 size: 15 residues. CDR1 is SEHNR, CDR2 FQNEAQ, per germline (reference sequence). V gave up 8 bases and J gave up 2 bases; unmatched junction bases: 6. The CDR3 nucleotides are TGTGCCAGCGGACTAGCGGGAGCCCCGACCTACGAGCAGTACTTC. Translated: CASGLAGAPTYEQYF.

This chain links TRBV2 with TRBJ1-1; no clear D. The germline gives CDR1 SNHLY, CDR2 FYNNEI. V lost 7 bases to trimming and J lost 1 base, with 10 bases between them. This CDR3 has 13 amino acids. The CDR3 coding sequence is TGTGCCAGCAAGGGAGAGGCGAACACTGAAGCTTTCTTT. Its translation: CASKGEANTEAFF. The variable domain in full, completed from reference TRBV2 and TRBJ1-1, reads EPEVTQTPSHQVTQMGQEVILRCVPISNHLYFYWYRQILGQKVEFLVSFYNNEISEKSEIFDDQFSVERPDGSNFTLKIRSTKLEDSAMYFCASKGEANTEAFFGQGTRLTVV.

The chain couples TRBV11-3 to TRBJ2-2; D not resolved. V lost 4 bases to trimming and J lost 6 bases, with 12 bases between them. The CDR3 spans 14 residues. Germline-derived CDR1 and CDR2 are SGHNT and YENEEA. The CDR3 loop is CASSSHPVPGELFF. CDR3 DNA sequence: TGTGCCAGCAGCTCCCACCCGGTCCCCGGGGAGCTGTTTTTT.

The chain is built from TRBV19 and TRBJ2-7; TRBD2 might be the D (7 bases). Per the germline V gene, CDR1 is LNHDA and CDR2 is SQIVND (reference sequence). Trimming cost V 6 bases and J 0 bases, with 21 bases left between them. This CDR3 is built from 17 residues. The CDR3 loop is CASRRDTAAGTSYEQYF. In DNA form, the CDR3 reads TGTGCCAGTAGACGGGACACCGCAGCGGGAACCTCCTACGAGCAGTACTTC.

The J gene is TRBJ2-1, the V gene TRBV2; maybe TRBD2 (5 bases). V lost 11 bases to trimming and J lost 0 bases, with 14 bases between them. The CDR3 is made up of 14 amino acids. Germline CDR1 SNHLY, CDR2 FYNNEI. The CDR3 reads CACLGSSSYNEQFF. CDR3 nucleotide sequence: TGTGCCTGCCTAGGGAGTAGCTCCTACAATGAGCAGTTCTTC.

The chain recombines TRBV9 with TRBJ2-2; D possibly corresponds to TRBD2 (5 bases). CDR1 is SGDLS and CDR2 is YYNGEE in the germline V gene. The germline V and J ends were trimmed by 4 bases and 3 bases, with 16 bases remaining between them. The CDR3 sequence is 16 residues long. CDR3 sequence reads: CASSPRVRAYTGELFF. CDR3 bases: TGTGCCAGCAGCCCAAGGGTGAGGGCCTACACCGGGGAGCTGTTTTTT.

The genes are TRBV9 and TRBJ1-2; maybe TRBD1 (5 bases). Germline CDR1 SGDLS, CDR2 YYNGEE. The CDR3 consists of 13 residues. V lost 4 bases and J lost 2, with 9 bases in between. CDR3 protein: CASSPGGNYGYTF. CDR3 nucleotide sequence: TGTGCCAGCAGCCCGGGGGGGAACTATGGCTACACCTTC.

The gene calls are TRBV6-2 or TRBV6-3 and TRBJ2-1; 10 positions agree with TRBD2. The V segment lost 2 bases and the J segment 6 bases; nucleotides outside the gene matches: 7. This CDR3 comprises 16 residues. From germline, CDR1 is MNHEY and CDR2 SVGEGT. CDR3 DNA sequence: TGTGCCAGCAGTTACGGGCTAGCGGGAGTCGGCAATGAGCAGTTCTTC. Amino acids: CASSYGLAGVGNEQFF.